The rows below give T cell receptor beta chains drawn from one sample of a study of cytomegalovirus exposure and HLA in healthy donors. The table came from immunoSEQ multiplex PCR; TCRdb's copy has only in-frame clones and leaves some out. The top ten clones hold approximately 15% of a sample with fewer than 90,000 clones, 75% to 85% of them seen once. The sample consisted of PBMCs. The receptor source for this set is a woman between 40 and 50 years old in good health and CMV-seropositive. The CDR3 runs from the conserved cysteine through the conserved F or W. The D gene is left open where the match is weak.

CDR3nt: TGTGCCAGTAGTATCTGGTCGGACAGGGGAAATCAGCCCCAGCATTTT; CDR3aa: CASSIWSDRGNQPQHF; v_gene: TRBV19; j_gene: TRBJ1-5; d_gene: TRBD1
CDR3nt: TGCGCCAGCAGGGTGACAGGCTATGGCTACACCTTC; CDR3aa: CASRVTGYGYTF; v_gene: TRBV5-1; j_gene: TRBJ1-2; d_gene: NA
CDR3nt: TGTGCCAGCAGTTCCCCCAGCCAGGTTAACACTGAAGCTTTCTTT; CDR3aa: CASSSPSQVNTEAFF; v_gene: TRBV6-6; j_gene: TRBJ1-1; d_gene: NA
CDR3nt: TGTGCCAGCAGCTTAACACTAACCTACAATGAGCAGTTCTTC; CDR3aa: CASSLTLTYNEQFF; v_gene: TRBV7-6; j_gene: TRBJ2-1; d_gene: NA
CDR3nt: TGTGCCAGCGGGGGGGGTAATGAAGGAAAACTGTTTTTT; CDR3aa: CASGGGNEGKLFF; v_gene: TRBV11-2; j_gene: TRBJ1-4; d_gene: NA
CDR3nt: TGTGCCAGCTCACCCCGGCAGGGGGCGGTCACCGGGGAGCTGTTTTTT; CDR3aa: CASSPRQGAVTGELFF; v_gene: TRBV18; j_gene: TRBJ2-2; d_gene: TRBD1
CDR3nt: TGTGCCAGCAAACTAACAGGGGGGCTCAATGAGCAGTTCTTC; CDR3aa: CASKLTGGLNEQFF; v_gene: TRBV6-5; j_gene: TRBJ2-1; d_gene: TRBD1
CDR3nt: TGTGCCAGCTCCTCGGGGGGGGTTCCCTACGAGCAGTACTTC; CDR3aa: CASSSGGVPYEQYF; v_gene: TRBV18; j_gene: TRBJ2-7; d_gene: TRBD2
CDR3nt: TGTGCCAGCAGCGACTCGGGACTAGCGGGTAGGAGCTCCTACGAGCAGTACTTC; CDR3aa: CASSDSGLAGRSSYEQYF; v_gene: TRBV5-6; j_gene: TRBJ2-7; d_gene: TRBD2
CDR3nt: TGTGCCAGCAGTTTGGGGGCAACCTATAATTCACCCCTCCACTTT; CDR3aa: CASSLGATYNSPLHF; v_gene: TRBV27; j_gene: TRBJ1-6; d_gene: NA
CDR3nt: TGTGCCAGCAGTCCTTCAGGGGAGACCCAGTACTTC; CDR3aa: CASSPSGETQYF; v_gene: TRBV27; j_gene: TRBJ2-5; d_gene: NA
CDR3nt: TGTGCCAGCAGTTACACTAGCGTCTCCTACAATGAGCAGTTCTTC; CDR3aa: CASSYTSVSYNEQFF; v_gene: TRBV25-1; j_gene: TRBJ2-1; d_gene: TRBD2
CDR3nt: TGTGCCAGCACCAAATACAGGGTTGGCTACACCTTC; CDR3aa: CASTKYRVGYTF; v_gene: TRBV7-2; j_gene: TRBJ1-2; d_gene: NA
CDR3nt: TGCAGTGAACTAGTTTACAATGAGCAGTTCTTC; CDR3aa: CSELVYNEQFF; v_gene: TRBV20-1; j_gene: TRBJ2-1; d_gene: NA